One sample yielded the 28 T cell receptor beta chains listed below, sequenced in a study of blood T cells in healthy people across ages. Combining a sample-barcoded 5' primer with a J-beta primer mix, a second PCR ran for 7 to 11 cycles. TCRdb re-called the 5' RACE reads through MiXCR, storing one row per CDR3 protein. The sample has hundreds of thousands of distinct CDR3 sequences, more than 50% seen once. The material sequenced was blood. Receptors originate from a man aged 35 to 55 in good health.

This clonotype came up a few times. The V call is TRBV7-2, the J call TRBJ2-3; possibly TRBD2 for D (5 bases). The germline V gene has CDR1 SGHTA and CDR2 FQGNSA. The CDR3 is 15 residues long. V was pared by 0 bases and J by 2 bases, with 9 bases between. The CDR3 sequence is CASSLASVSTDTQYF. Written as DNA, the CDR3 is TGTGCCAGCAGCTTAGCTAGCGTATCCACAGATACGCAGTATTTT. Combining the CDR3 with reference TRBV7-2 and TRBJ2-3 gives the whole variable domain GAGVSQSPSNKVTEKGKDVELRCDPISGHTALYWYRQSLGQGLEFLIYFQGNSAPDKSGLPSDRFSAERTGGSVSTLTIQRTQQEDSAVYLCASSLASVSTDTQYFGPGTRLTVL.

This clonotype was observed a few times. The chain employs TRBV4-1 and TRBJ2-7; D might be TRBD2 (5 bases). Trimming cost V 0 bases and J 0 bases, with 9 bases left between them. CDR1 is MGHRA, CDR2 YSYEKL, per germline. This CDR3 is 15 amino acids long. The CDR3 here is CASSQERADSYEQYF. CDR3 DNA: TGCGCCAGCAGCCAAGAGAGGGCAGACTCCTACGAGCAGTACTTC.

The chain couples TRBV12-3 or TRBV12-4 to TRBJ2-7; perhaps TRBD2 as D (6 bases). Trimming took 6 bases from V and 5 from J, leaving 17 bases between them. The CDR3 spans 14 residues. In nucleotides, the CDR3 is TGTGCCAGCAGATTCGCGCCTAGCGCTCACGAGCAGTACTTC. Protein product: CASRFAPSAHEQYF.

The CDR3 DNA reads TGTGCCAGCAAGAGTAGCATGGATCGAGAGACCCAGTACTTC. It is translated as CASKSSMDRETQYF. The chain recombines TRBV6-5 with TRBJ2-5; no definite D call. Germline V gene sequence: CDR1 MNHEY, CDR2 SVGAGI. This CDR3 has 14 amino acids. V was trimmed by 7 bases and J by 4 bases, leaving 16 bases between them.

The chain couples TRBV6-5 to TRBJ1-6; D perhaps matches TRBD1 (5 bases). The CDR3 sequence is 16 residues long. The V gene's germline CDR1 is MNHEY and CDR2 SVGAGI. V was pared by 2 bases and J by 7 bases, with 15 bases between. The CDR3: CASSYDGGSENSPLHF. CDR3 nucleotide sequence: TGTGCCAGCAGTTACGATGGGGGGAGTGAAAATTCACCCCTCCACTTT.

The V call is TRBV6-2 or TRBV6-3, the J call TRBJ2-7; D unresolved. Trimming pared 9 bases from V and 6 bases from J, leaving 18 bases between. The CDR3 spans 13 residues. Per germline, CDR1 MNHEY and CDR2 SVGEGT. CDR3 amino acids: CASFTRLAPEQYF. In DNA, the CDR3 is TGTGCCAGTTTCACTCGTCTGGCACCCGAGCAGTACTTC.

The V gene is TRBV9, the J gene TRBJ2-6; perhaps TRBD2 as D (6 bases). Germline V CDR1 and CDR2: SGDLS, YYNGEE. The CDR3 is 17 residues long. V lost 0 bases, J lost 0 bases, and 10 bases lay in between. The CDR3 spells CASSVGGGASGANVLTF. DNA for the CDR3: TGTGCCAGCAGCGTAGGCGGAGGGGCCTCTGGGGCCAACGTCCTGACTTTC.

The V gene is TRBV28, the J gene TRBJ2-3, with 11 bases identical to TRBD1. Germline CDR1 is MDHEN and CDR2 is SYDVKM. The junction had 9 bases not matched to a gene; V was cut back by 3 bases and J by 1 base. This CDR3 contains 18 residues. The CDR3: CASSLYPGTGGGTDTQYF. CDR3 nucleotides: TGTGCCAGCAGTTTGTACCCCGGGACAGGGGGAGGCACAGATACGCAGTATTTT.

The rearrangement joins TRBV29-1 to TRBJ2-3, with D possibly being TRBD2 (5 bases). V was shortened by 4 bases and J by 3 bases, with 11 bases between the two germline ends. This CDR3 spans 13 amino acids. Germline V CDR1 and CDR2: SQVTM, ANQGSEA. In DNA form, the CDR3 reads TGCAGCGTTGCTGGACTGATGACAGATACGCAGTATTTT. Translation gives CSVAGLMTDTQYF.

The gene calls are TRBV27 and TRBJ2-5, with D possibly being TRBD1 (6 bases). Judging by the DNA end, TRBJ2-7 fits better; the J call may be wrong. The germline V gene has CDR1 MNHEY and CDR2 SMNVEV (reference sequence). There are 15 residues in the CDR3. The CDR3 DNA sequence: TGTGCCAGCAAAGTAGGGGGAGTTTTTTCGTACGAGCAGTACTTC. It encodes CASKVGGVFSYEQYF.

The V gene is TRBV29-1, the J gene TRBJ2-7; a weak D match, TRBD1 (6 bases). The J call may be incorrect, as the DNA end agrees better with TRBJ2-4. This CDR3 has 15 amino acids. In germline, CDR1 is SQVTM, CDR2 ANQGSEA. The CDR3 sequence: CSVDGDKGPGNIQYF. As DNA, the CDR3 is TGCAGCGTTGATGGGGACAAGGGGCCGGGAAACATTCAGTACTTC.

This sequence joins TRBV4-2 and TRBJ1-1; D is undetermined. The germline V gene has CDR1 LGHNA and CDR2 YNFKEQ. There are 12 residues in the CDR3. Trimming shortened V by 4 bases and J by 4 bases, and 7 bases separated the two germline ends. CDR3 bases: TGTGCCAGCAGCCGTCGGACCACTGAAGCTTTCTTT. Amino acid sequence: CASSRRTTEAFF.

This clonotype was seen a handful of times. The chain combines TRBV7-3 with TRBJ2-3; 9 nucleotides match TRBD1. The CDR3 spans 15 residues. Germline assignment: CDR1 SGHTA and CDR2 FQGTGA. V lost 5 bases and J lost 5; bases outside the gene matches: 8. CDR3: CASSATGTGIDTQYF. The CDR3 region has the DNA TGTGCCAGCAGCGCGACCGGGACAGGGATAGATACGCAGTATTTT.

This clonotype showed up just a few times. J is TRBJ1-4 and V is TRBV20-1; maybe TRBD1 (6 bases). Trimming stripped 3 bases from V and 7 bases from J, with 12 bases between. The germline CDR1 and CDR2 sequences are DFQATT and SNEGSKA (reference sequence). CDR3 length: 13 amino acids. CDR3 DNA sequence: TGCAGTGCTAGGGACAGCGCCCTTGAAAAACTGTTTTTT. It yields the protein CSARDSALEKLFF.

The V and J genes are TRBV6-6 and TRBJ1-1; 9 nucleotides align to TRBD1. The CDR3 runs 14 residues. Germline V gene lookup returns CDR1 MNHNY and CDR2 SVGAGI (reference sequence). The trim removed 2 bases at V and 4 bases at J, leaving 2 bases unmatched. Here the CDR3 DNA reads TGTGCCAGCAGTTACCGGGACAGGGTCACTGAAGCTTTCTTT. This codes for CASSYRDRVTEAFF.

This clonotype was counted between two and nine times. The chain employs TRBV4-2 and TRBJ2-5; a possible D gene is TRBD2 (6 bases). The germline V gene has CDR1 LGHNA and CDR2 YNFKEQ. This CDR3 has 18 residues. V was pared by 3 bases and J by 11 bases, with 31 bases between. The CDR3 DNA reads as TGTGCCAGCAGCCACTCTATCGACGGGGGAGCGTCCTACAATGAGCAGTACTTC. Translating gives CASSHSIDGGASYNEQYF.

The chain is built from TRBV6-6 and TRBJ1-1; D is unclear. The length of the CDR3 is 10 residues. The germline gives CDR1 MNHNY, CDR2 SVGAGI (reference sequence). Trimming removed 8 bases at V and 1 base at J, with 2 bases between. CDR3 nucleotide sequence: TGTGCCAGCTGGAACACTGAAGCTTTCTTT. Protein: CASWNTEAFF.

Comment on this clonotype: Its ends do not fully match the called genes, so a read error is possible. The genes are TRBV6-1 and TRBJ1-5, with a weak D call TRBD1 (5 bases). The CDR3 totals 18 residues. CDR1 is MNHNS, CDR2 SASEGT, per germline. The DNA of the CDR3 is TGTGCCAGCACCCGAAGGGTCAGGGAGCACTATAGCAATCCGCCCCAGCATTTT. Residues: CASTRRVREHYSNPPQHF.

This chain uses TRBV3-1 with TRBJ1-2; D is undetermined. Germline CDR1 reads LGHDT; CDR2 reads YNNKEL (reference sequence). There are 16 residues in the CDR3. V lost 1 base and J 2 bases, leaving 14 bases between the germline ends. This chain's CDR3 is CASSQGGGSRNYGYTF. DNA for the CDR3: TGTGCCAGCAGCCAAGGGGGTGGGAGTAGGAACTATGGCTACACCTTC.

This clonotype has a count of ten or more. This chain connects TRBV29-1 to TRBJ2-5, with 7 bases matching TRBD2. The CDR3 consists of 12 residues. J lost 4 bases, V lost 6 bases, and 5 bases had no gene match. The germline V gene has CDR1 SQVTM and CDR2 ANQGSEA. CDR3 sequence: CSVLGLGETQYF. CDR3 nucleotides: TGCAGCGTCCTCGGACTAGGAGAGACCCAGTACTTC.

This clonotype was counted a few times. The genes are TRBV28 and TRBJ2-1; 11 bases agree with TRBD1. The CDR3 runs to 19 residues. The V gene end was trimmed by 2 bases and the J gene end by 0 bases; junction bases not matched to a gene: 9. Germline values: CDR1 MDHEN, CDR2 SYDVKM. CDR3 residues: CASSLEGLGQGVSYNEQFF. For the CDR3, the DNA is TGTGCCAGCAGTTTAGAGGGGCTGGGACAGGGGGTCTCCTACAATGAGCAGTTCTTC.

This sequence joins TRBV6-5 and TRBJ2-5; the match to TRBD2 covers 11 bases. Germline lookup yields CDR1 MNHEY and CDR2 SVGAGI. This CDR3 has 19 residues. J gave up 11 bases and V 0 bases, and 20 bases lay outside the gene matches. The CDR3 DNA reads as TGTGCCAGCAGTTACTCGATCGCTGTTAGCGGGAGGGCCTCGGCTGAGCAGTACTTC. It codes for CASSYSIAVSGRASAEQYF.

A word on this clonotype: A junction end diverges from the germline sequence, so it may reflect a read error. The rearrangement uses TRBV7-3 and TRBJ1-6, with D tentatively TRBD1 (6 bases). CDR1 and CDR2 from the germline V gene are SGHTA and FQGTGA. The CDR3 contains 15 residues. CDR3 amino acids: CASSYTGRGESLLHF. The CDR3 region has the DNA TGTGCCAGCAGCTACACAGGGAGAGGAGAATCACTCCTCCACTTT.

Points on this clonotype: The germline gene is not matched at one end of the junction; a read error may be the cause. V is TRBV10-3 and J is TRBJ1-2, with unresolved D. This CDR3 spans 13 amino acids. Per germline, CDR1 ENHRY and CDR2 SYGVKD. The CDR3 bases are TGTGCCATCAGTGGGACTGCTAACTATGGCCACACCTTC. It codes for CAISGTANYGHTF.

The chain recombines TRBV15 with TRBJ2-3; D is unresolved. Trimming shortened V by 1 base and J by 2 bases, and 7 bases separated the two germline ends. CDR1 is LNHNV, CDR2 YYDKDF, per germline (reference sequence). This CDR3 is built from 14 residues. CDR3 amino acids: CATSRGTVTDTQYF. For the CDR3, the DNA is TGTGCCACCAGCAGAGGCACGGTCACAGATACGCAGTATTTT.

The chain combines TRBV7-2 with TRBJ2-7; D is possibly TRBD2 (5 bases). The CDR3 has 14 amino acids. The V end was cut by 4 bases, the J end by 2 bases, with 12 bases between. From germline, CDR1 is SGHTA and CDR2 FQGNSA. CDR3 protein: CASSSAGVPYEQYF. The CDR3 DNA reads TGTGCCAGCAGCTCCGCCGGGGTCCCCTACGAGCAGTACTTC.

This chain uses TRBV7-9 with TRBJ2-5; D unclear. The tail of the sequence fits TRBJ2-4 better, so the J call may be wrong. The CDR3 loop spans 14 amino acids. CDR1 and CDR2 (germline): SEHNR, FQNEAQ (reference sequence). CDR3 loop: CASSLVGPFAIQYF. Written as DNA, the CDR3 is TGTGCCAGCAGCTTAGTTGGGCCGTTTGCCATTCAGTACTTC.

This chain connects TRBV6-2 or TRBV6-3 to TRBJ2-4; the match to TRBD2 covers 7 bases. The J call is doubtful: the DNA matches TRBJ2-7 better. CDR1 is MNHEY and CDR2 is SVGEGT in the germline V gene. The CDR3 has 14 amino acids. As DNA, the CDR3 is TGTGCCAGCAGTTACTACGGGAGGAGAGGCGAGCAGTACTTC. This translates into CASSYYGRRGEQYF.